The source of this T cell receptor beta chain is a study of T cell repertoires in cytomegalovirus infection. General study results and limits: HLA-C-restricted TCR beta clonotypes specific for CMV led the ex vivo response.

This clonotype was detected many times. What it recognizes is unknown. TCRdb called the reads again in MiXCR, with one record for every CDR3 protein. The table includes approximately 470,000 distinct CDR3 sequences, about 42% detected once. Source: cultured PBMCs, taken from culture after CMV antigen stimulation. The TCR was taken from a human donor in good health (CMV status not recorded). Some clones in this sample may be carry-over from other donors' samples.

The CDR3 coding sequence is TGTGCCAGCAGCACCCGTACAGATACGCAGTATTTT. Translated: CASSTRTDTQYF. J is TRBJ2-3 and V is TRBV7-2; D is unresolved. The CDR3 has 12 residues. Germline V gives CDR1 SGHTA, CDR2 FQGNSA. V dropped 5 bases and J dropped 3 bases, with 6 bases sitting between them.